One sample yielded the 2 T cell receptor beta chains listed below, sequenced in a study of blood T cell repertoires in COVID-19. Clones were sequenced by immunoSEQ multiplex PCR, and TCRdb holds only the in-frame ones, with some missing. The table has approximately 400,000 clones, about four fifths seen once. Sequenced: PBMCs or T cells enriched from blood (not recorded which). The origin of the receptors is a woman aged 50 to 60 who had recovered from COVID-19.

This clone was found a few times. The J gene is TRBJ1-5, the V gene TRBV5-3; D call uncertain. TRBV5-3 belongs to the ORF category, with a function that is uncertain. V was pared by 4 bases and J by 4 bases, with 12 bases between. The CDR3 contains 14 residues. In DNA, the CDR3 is TGTGCCAGAAGCCATCCTTCACAGAATCAGCCCCAGCATTTT. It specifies CARSHPSQNQPQHF.

The CDR3 region is CASSLDQVQAFF. The CDR3 DNA sequence: TGTGCCAGCAGCTTGGATCAGGTCCAAGCTTTCTTT. The chain has TRBV5-4 and TRBJ1-1; D gene ambiguous. Germline V gene sequence: CDR1 SGHNT, CDR2 YYREEE (reference sequence). V lost 0 bases to trimming and J lost 9 bases, with 9 bases between them. CDR3 length equals 12 residues. Filled out from reference TRBV5-4 and TRBJ1-1, the complete variable domain reads ETGVTQSPTHLIKTRGQQVTLRCSSQSGHNTVSWYQQALGQGPQFIFQYYREEENGRGNFPPRFSGLQFPNYSSELNVNALELDDSALYLCASSLDQVQAFFGQGTRLTVV.